This T cell receptor (beta chain) was identified in a study of regulatory T cells in long-lasting Graves disease. Time point meaning: newly diagnosed GD, antithyroid drugs for less than 3 months. RNA extracted from PBMCs served as the sequencing template. Germline CDR1 and CDR2: SGHRS and YFSETQ. The CDR3 extends over 17 amino acids. V was clipped by 4 bases and J by 0 bases, with 14 bases between them. This clonotype was seen many times. Construction of TCR beta libraries relied on iRepertoire HTBI primers and on Arm-PCR targeting CDR3 regions. As processed by the authors: Identification yielded approximately 67 TRBV and about 15 TRBJ segments across samples. TCRdb re-called the multiplex PCR reads through MiXCR, storing one row per CDR3 protein. TCRdb, rather than the study authors, made the V and J calls. The table has roughly 610,000 distinct CDR3 sequences, about 16% seen once. The same data also contributed to another study, on T cells in Graves' hyperthyroidism and ophthalmopathy. That work contributes: Most thyroid clonotypes with frequency above 0.001 were detected in blood. In validation, the model predicted ophthalmopathy. These predictions came a median roughly six months before onset.

This TCR was sampled from a man younger than 35 with Graves disease. Sequences were derived from peripheral blood mononuclear cells (PBMCs), sampled at new diagnosis, from a patient treated with antithyroid drugs. The chain uses TRBV5-1 and TRBJ2-6; TRBD1 or TRBD2 may be the D gene (6 bases each). CDR3 coding DNA: TGCGCCAGCAGCGCGGGACACCCTAGCTCTGGGGCCAACGTCCTGACTTTC. Its translation: CASSAGHPSSGANVLTF.